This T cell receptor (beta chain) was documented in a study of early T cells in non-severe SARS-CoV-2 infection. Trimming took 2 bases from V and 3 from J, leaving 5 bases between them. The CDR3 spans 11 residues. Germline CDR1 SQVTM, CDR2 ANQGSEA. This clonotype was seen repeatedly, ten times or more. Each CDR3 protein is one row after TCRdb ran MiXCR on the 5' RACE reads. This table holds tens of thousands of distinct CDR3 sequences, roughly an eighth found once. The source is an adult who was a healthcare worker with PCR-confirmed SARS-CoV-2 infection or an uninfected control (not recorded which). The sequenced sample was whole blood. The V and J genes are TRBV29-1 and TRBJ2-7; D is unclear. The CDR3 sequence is CSVETNYEQYF. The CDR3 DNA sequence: TGCAGCGTTGAAACGAACTACGAGCAGTACTTC.